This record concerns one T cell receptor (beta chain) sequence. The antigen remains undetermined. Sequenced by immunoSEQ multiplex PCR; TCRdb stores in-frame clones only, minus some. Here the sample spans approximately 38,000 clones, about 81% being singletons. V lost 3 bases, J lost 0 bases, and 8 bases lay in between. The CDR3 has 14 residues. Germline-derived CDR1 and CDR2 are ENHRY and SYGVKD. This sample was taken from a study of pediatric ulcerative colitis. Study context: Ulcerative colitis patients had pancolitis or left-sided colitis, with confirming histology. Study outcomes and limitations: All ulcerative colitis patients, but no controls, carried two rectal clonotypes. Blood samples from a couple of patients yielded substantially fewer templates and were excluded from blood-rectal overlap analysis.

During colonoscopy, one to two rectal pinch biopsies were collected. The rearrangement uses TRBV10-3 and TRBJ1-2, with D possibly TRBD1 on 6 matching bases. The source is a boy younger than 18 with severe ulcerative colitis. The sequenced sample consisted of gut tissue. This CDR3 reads CAISEQGANYGYTF. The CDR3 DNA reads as TGTGCCATCAGTGAACAGGGTGCTAACTATGGCTACACCTTC.